This TCR beta chain came from a study of cytomegalovirus exposure and HLA in healthy donors. Study-level results: Available immune exposure information covered CMV serostatus only. Generally TCR sequences proved uncommon, though certain public TCRs appeared in numerous donors.

Of note for this clone: As yet, its antigen is unknown.

J lost 5 bases, V lost 5 bases, and 7 bases had no gene match. CDR3 length: 15 amino acids. Germline V gene lookup returns CDR1 SGHRS and CDR2 YFSETQ. The primer mix had 60 Vbeta and 13 Jbeta primers. The data were produced by immunoSEQ multiplex PCR, yet TCRdb's version contains in-frame clones alone and is incomplete. The sample records 160,000 or so clones, approximately 80% being singletons. Material for sequencing was PBMCs. The clonotype was recovered from a man in his forties or fifties in good health and CMV-seropositive. The V call is TRBV5-1, the J call TRBJ2-5; 12 nucleotides match TRBD2. The CDR3 spells CASSQTSGGLETQYF. The CDR3 bases are TGCGCCAGCAGTCAGACTAGCGGGGGTTTGGAGACCCAGTACTTC.